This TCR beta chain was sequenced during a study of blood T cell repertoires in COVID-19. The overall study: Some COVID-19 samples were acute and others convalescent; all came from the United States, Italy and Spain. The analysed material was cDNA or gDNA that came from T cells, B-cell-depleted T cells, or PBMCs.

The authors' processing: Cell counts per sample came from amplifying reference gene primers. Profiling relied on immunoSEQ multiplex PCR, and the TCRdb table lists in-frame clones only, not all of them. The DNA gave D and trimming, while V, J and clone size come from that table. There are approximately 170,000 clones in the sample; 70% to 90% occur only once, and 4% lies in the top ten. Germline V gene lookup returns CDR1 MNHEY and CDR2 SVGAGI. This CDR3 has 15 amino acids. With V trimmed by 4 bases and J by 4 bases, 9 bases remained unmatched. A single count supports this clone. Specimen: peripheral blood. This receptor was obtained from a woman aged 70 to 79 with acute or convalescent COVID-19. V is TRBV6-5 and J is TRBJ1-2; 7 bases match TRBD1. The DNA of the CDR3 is TGTGCCAGCAGTTCCGAAGCGCCAGGGGGCTATGGCTACACCTTC. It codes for CASSSEAPGGYGYTF.